What follows are 2 T cell receptor beta chains derived from one specimen sequenced in a study of vaccination and CD4 T cells after COVID-19 (dated by TCRdb to between 2021 and 2022). The method was PCR. The sequencer was an Illumina iSeq 100. DNA from cultured CD4+ T cells underwent TCR sequencing with the Oncomine TCR Beta short-read assay at the Johns Hopkins FTIC core. The public reads were quality trimmed at Q25 with fastp and then assembled into clones with MiXCR by TCRdb, keeping productive beta chains. Identical CDR3 protein sequences are pooled into one entry, listed with their most common genes and DNA. Counted in this sample were around 13,000 distinct CDR3 sequences; more than 45% of them appeared once. The top ten hold 20% to 25% of the sample. For these receptors, no antigen is known. The treatment or condition label, read with the paper, signifies: approximately nine-day PBMC culture with coronavirus spike peptide pools or control peptides (ViraFEST assay).

Material for sequencing was CD4+ T cells from blood, cultured in vitro. These receptor sequences come from a human donor who had recovered from COVID-19.

This chain links TRBV18 with TRBJ1-5; 9 nucleotides line up with TRBD1. CDR1 KGHSH and CDR2 LQKENI come from the germline V gene. V lost 1 base, J lost 7 bases, and 5 bases stayed unmatched. The CDR3 covers 15 residues. CDR3 residues: CASSPRQGGEQPQHF. DNA for the CDR3: TGTGCCAGCTCACCACGACAGGGGGGCGAACAGCCCCAGCATTTT.

This clonotype was counted between two and nine times. The chain is built from TRBV24-1 and TRBJ2-1; TRBD2 agrees at 12 bases. Germline trimming cut 4 bases from V and 7 bases from J; bases unmatched to any gene: 7. Germline assignment: CDR1 KGHDR and CDR2 SFDVKD. This CDR3 has 16 amino acids. The chain's CDR3 is CATSDRRLAGVNEQFF. The CDR3 region has the DNA TGTGCCACCAGTGACCGGAGACTAGCGGGAGTGAATGAGCAGTTCTTC.